Following are 11 T cell receptor beta chains from one sample sequenced in a study of OX40 agonist ivuxolimab in advanced cancers. Some clones are missing from TCRdb's copy, which holds only in-frame ones; the method was immunoSEQ multiplex PCR. The sample yields about 55,000 clones, about 90% seen once. Here the sequenced sample was CD4+ or CD8+ T cells sorted from blood, taken in a trial of the OX40 agonist ivuxolimab. These receptors all come from an adult with an advanced solid tumor such as melanoma, head and neck, liver or kidney cancer.

The V call is TRBV10-3, the J call TRBJ2-7; possible D gene TRBD2, 6 bases. Trimming removed 8 bases at V and 2 bases at J, with 13 bases between. Germline loops: CDR1 ENHRY, CDR2 SYGVKD. The CDR3 loop spans 13 amino acids. CDR3 DNA: TGTGCCATCGGGGACGGGGGAACCTACGAGCAGTACTTC. Translation gives CAIGDGGTYEQYF.

The rearrangement joins TRBV19 to TRBJ2-3; TRBD1 might be the D (5 bases). Germline CDR1 reads LNHDA; CDR2 reads SQIVND (reference sequence). V dropped 0 bases and J dropped 4 bases, with 14 bases sitting between them. This CDR3 contains 16 residues. The CDR3 spells CASSIDGNWGPDTQYF. CDR3 DNA: TGTGCCAGTAGTATAGATGGCAATTGGGGCCCAGATACGCAGTATTTT.

This clone occurred many times. The chain uses TRBV10-3 and TRBJ2-7; 11 bases are shared with TRBD1. V shed 5 bases and J 3 bases; nucleotides not matched to a gene: 3. The CDR3 totals 14 residues. Germline V CDR1 and CDR2: ENHRY, SYGVKD. The CDR3 protein is CAISYGTGGYEQYF. Written as DNA, the CDR3 is TGTGCCATCAGTTACGGGACAGGGGGCTACGAGCAGTACTTC.

V and J are TRBV7-8 and TRBJ1-2; the match to TRBD1 covers 8 bases. Trimming cost V 4 bases and J 2 bases; bases outside gene matches: 18. In germline, CDR1 is SGHVS, CDR2 FQNEAQ. The CDR3 extends over 19 amino acids. In DNA, the CDR3 is TGTGCCAGCAGCTCCCCGGGGGCAGGGGGCGCGGCCCTCAACTATGGCTACACCTTC. Its protein is CASSSPGAGGAALNYGYTF.

The rearrangement joins TRBV19 to TRBJ2-7; D tentatively reads TRBD1 or TRBD2 (5 bases each). V lost 4 bases to trimming and J lost 3 bases, with 19 bases between them. Germline V gene data show CDR1 as LNHDA and CDR2 as SQIVND (reference sequence). CDR3 length equals 16 residues. In nucleotides, the CDR3 is TGTGCCAGTAGTAAAGGGACGGGGAAATCGCTCTACGAGCAGTACTTC. Translation: CASSKGTGKSLYEQYF.

This chain connects TRBV7-9 to TRBJ2-3; no clear D gene. This CDR3 comprises 14 residues. Trimming left V 5 bases short and J 7 bases short, with 16 bases between. CDR1 is SEHNR, CDR2 FQNEAQ, per germline (reference sequence). The CDR3 loop is CASSGGQTPYTQYF. The CDR3 region has the DNA TGTGCCAGCAGCGGTGGTCAAACCCCCTATACGCAGTATTTT.

The chain recombines TRBV27 with TRBJ1-2, with 8 bases matching TRBD1. The CDR3 is 16 amino acids. Germline assignment: CDR1 MNHEY and CDR2 SMNVEV (reference sequence). The V segment lost 2 bases and the J segment 14 bases; nucleotides outside the gene matches: 19. CDR3 in DNA: TGTGCCAGCAGTTTAGGACAGGGTACTGCCCAAGGAGATTCGACCTTC. Protein product: CASSLGQGTAQGDSTF.

A few counts support this clone. This rearrangement joins TRBV9 to TRBJ1-1; D unclear. This CDR3 has 13 amino acids. From germline, CDR1 is SGDLS and CDR2 YYNGEE. V was pared by 3 bases and J by 12 bases, with 18 bases between. Here the CDR3 reads CASSGKSAARPFF. CDR3 coding DNA: TGTGCCAGCAGCGGAAAGAGTGCAGCGAGGCCTTTCTTT.

The V call is TRBV7-3, the J call TRBJ2-1; the D gene is possibly TRBD2 (7 bases). The length of the CDR3 is 14 residues. Per germline, CDR1 SGHTA and CDR2 FQGTGA. The germline V and J ends were trimmed by 5 bases and 7 bases, with 15 bases remaining between them. The CDR3 is CASSPGGGLNEQFF. In DNA, the CDR3 is TGTGCCAGCAGCCCTGGGGGGGGGCTTAATGAGCAGTTCTTC.

V usage is TRBV27 and J usage is TRBJ2-1, with D possibly matching TRBD1 (6 bases). Germline assignment: CDR1 MNHEY and CDR2 SMNVEV (reference sequence). The V end lost 5 bases, the J end lost 6 bases, and 17 bases lay between the germline ends. CDR3 size: 15 residues. The CDR3 DNA sequence: TGTGCCAGCAGTCCCGGGACATTTGGCTCCAATGAGCAGTTCTTC. It specifies CASSPGTFGSNEQFF.

The V call is TRBV27, the J call TRBJ1-5, with TRBD1 matching over 10 bases. Germline V gene data show CDR1 as MNHEY and CDR2 as SMNVEV (reference sequence). The length of the CDR3 is 16 residues. The J segment lost 3 bases and the V segment lost 3 bases, leaving 5 bases of the junction unmatched. The CDR3 region has the DNA TGTGCCAGCAGTTTGGGACAGGGGAGGAACAATCAGCCCCAGCATTTT. It specifies CASSLGQGRNNQPQHF.